The 23 T cell receptor beta chains below all came from one sample that was sequenced in a study of glioma-infiltrating T cells after dendritic cell vaccination. Sequencing was performed with immunoSEQ multiplex PCR; in TCRdb, only in-frame clones are kept and a portion is missing. The table records about 38,000 clones, just under 85% of them present only once. The sample here was blood, taken before dendritic cell vaccination. The receptors come from a human donor with glioblastoma.

CDR3 region: CASLTSGGLTDTQYF. DNA for the CDR3: TGTGCCAGCTTGACTAGCGGGGGACTCACAGATACGCAGTATTTT. This rearrangement joins TRBV18 to TRBJ2-3; TRBD2 agrees at 12 bases. The CDR3 spans 15 residues. With 7 bases clipped from V and 2 bases from J, the junction kept 4 bases outside the gene matches. Germline loops: CDR1 KGHSH, CDR2 LQKENI.

The V gene is TRBV4-2, the J gene TRBJ1-5; possibly TRBD1 for D (6 bases). Germline V lookup: CDR1 LGHNA, CDR2 YNFKEQ. The CDR3 has 14 residues. The V end lost 4 bases, the J end lost 5 bases, and 12 bases lay between the germline ends. The CDR3 sequence is CASSLGQTYQPQHF. The CDR3 DNA reads as TGTGCCAGCAGCCTTGGACAGACCTATCAGCCCCAGCATTTT.

The rearrangement uses TRBV4-3 and TRBJ2-3; 14 nucleotides line up with TRBD2. This CDR3 contains 17 residues. V was clipped by 3 bases and J by 2 bases; unmatched bases: 4. Germline CDR1 LGHNA, CDR2 YSLEER. The CDR3 loop is CASSQGTSGGITDTQYF. CDR3 DNA sequence: TGCGCCAGCAGCCAGGGGACTAGCGGGGGAATCACAGATACGCAGTATTTT.

The J gene is TRBJ2-7, the V gene TRBV29-1; TRBD1 aligns across 9 bases. V shed 2 bases, J shed 5 bases, and the junction held 4 bases outside the gene matches. The CDR3 is 13 amino acids. Germline V gene lookup returns CDR1 SQVTM and CDR2 ANQGSEA. DNA for the CDR3: TGCAGCGTTGAAAGGACAGGGGCCCACGAGCAGTACTTC. The encoded protein is CSVERTGAHEQYF.

The table lists this clone with a count of one. The CDR3: CASSLLPRGVVSYEQYF. The CDR3 coding sequence is TGTGCCAGCAGCCTTCTCCCCAGGGGGGTCGTCTCCTACGAGCAGTACTTC. The V and J genes are TRBV4-2 and TRBJ2-7, with D perhaps TRBD1 (7 bases). This CDR3 has 17 residues. Trimming shortened V by 4 bases and J by 0 bases, and 19 bases separated the two germline ends. Germline lookup yields CDR1 LGHNA and CDR2 YNFKEQ.

For this clone: Other DNA sequences of this sample code for an identical CDR3. J is TRBJ1-6 and V is TRBV11-3, with TRBD1 matching 9 bases. Germline V gives CDR1 SGHNT, CDR2 YENEEA. This CDR3 comprises 15 residues. The junction had 9 bases not matched to a gene; V was cut back by 2 bases and J by 13 bases. As DNA, the CDR3 is TGTGCCAGCAGCTTAACTGACAGGGGGATTTCCCCCCTCCACTTT. Its translation: CASSLTDRGISPLHF. Filled out from reference TRBV11-3 and TRBJ1-6, the complete variable domain reads EAGVVQSPRYKIIEKKQPVAFWCNPISGHNTLYWYLQNLGQGPELLIRYENEEAVDDSQLPKDRFSAERLKGVDSTLKIQPAELGDSAVYLCASSLTDRGISPLHFGNGTRLTVT.

The CDR3 DNA reads TGTGCCAGCAGGTACCTAGCGGATGAGCAGTTCTTC. Its protein product is CASRYLADEQFF. This chain joins TRBV6-6 and TRBJ2-1; 7 bases match TRBD2. The CDR3 is 12 residues long. The V gene end was trimmed by 6 bases and the J gene end by 8 bases; junction bases not matched to a gene: 4. Germline V CDR1 and CDR2: MNHNY, SVGAGI (reference sequence).

The chain links TRBV4-3 to TRBJ1-1, with 8 bases that match TRBD1. J gave up 1 base and V 4 bases, and 2 bases lay outside the gene matches. Germline V gene lookup returns CDR1 LGHNA and CDR2 YSLEER. This CDR3 comprises 14 residues. The CDR3: CASSPGTGNTEAFF. The CDR3 DNA reads as TGCGCCAGCAGCCCTGGGACAGGGAACACTGAAGCTTTCTTT.

This chain links TRBV10-3 with TRBJ1-6; weak D call: TRBD1 (5 bases). V was shortened by 3 bases and J by 7 bases, with 22 bases between the two germline ends. Germline V gene lookup returns CDR1 ENHRY and CDR2 SYGVKD. The CDR3 covers 18 residues. CDR3 sequence reads: CAISDLSTGRAKNSPLHF. CDR3 in DNA: TGTGCCATCAGTGATCTATCTACAGGCAGGGCTAAGAATTCACCCCTCCACTTT.

This clone was recorded once. The rearrangement links TRBV6-1 to TRBJ1-2, with D maybe TRBD1 (6 bases). The CDR3 consists of 15 residues. The germline CDR1 and CDR2 sequences are MNHNS and SASEGT. V was pared by 0 bases and J by 1 base, with 9 bases between. CDR3 protein: CASSEAGGLNYGYTF. The CDR3 nucleotides read TGTGCCAGCAGTGAAGCAGGGGGTCTTAACTATGGCTACACCTTC.

This clone was counted a few times. V usage is TRBV7-3 and J usage is TRBJ2-3, with 12 bases matching TRBD2. CDR1 is SGHTA and CDR2 is FQGTGA in the germline V gene. This CDR3 region has 16 residues. V lost 5 bases to trimming and J lost 0 bases; unmatched junction nucleotides: 3. CDR3 coding DNA: TGTGCCAGCAGCAGAGGACTAGCGGGGAGCACAGATACGCAGTATTTT. This encodes CASSRGLAGSTDTQYF.

The chain carries TRBV5-1 and TRBJ2-3; D is possibly TRBD2 (6 bases). CDR1 is SGHRS, CDR2 YFSETQ, per germline. The CDR3 is 16 residues long. The V end was cut by 2 bases, the J end by 2 bases, with 15 bases between. The chain's CDR3 is CASSFLGWGVTDTQYF. DNA of the CDR3: TGCGCCAGCAGCTTTTTGGGCTGGGGGGTCACAGATACGCAGTATTTT.

The rearrangement joins TRBV5-8 to TRBJ1-1; possible D gene TRBD1, 6 bases. CDR3 length equals 13 residues. The V gene's germline CDR1 is SGHTS and CDR2 YDEGEE. Trimming stripped 0 bases from V and 3 bases from J, with 6 bases between. CDR3 nucleotides: TGTGCCAGCAGCTTGGACAGGGACACTGAAGCTTTCTTT. It encodes CASSLDRDTEAFF.

CDR3 sequence (DNA): TGTGCCAGCAGTTATGGGCACAGGGGGCACACTGAAGCTTTCTTT. This sequence encodes CASSYGHRGHTEAFF. V gene TRBV6-5 combines with J gene TRBJ1-1, with 9 bases that match TRBD1. After removal of 3 bases from V and 3 bases from J, the junction contained 5 bases not matched to a gene. From germline, CDR1 is MNHEY and CDR2 SVGAGI. The CDR3 covers 15 residues.

The CDR3 spells CASSRDSDSFGPQHF. The DNA of the CDR3 is TGTGCCAGCAGTCGGGACAGCGATTCGTTTGGGCCCCAGCATTTT. The chain links TRBV2 to TRBJ1-5; the match to TRBD1 covers 7 bases. With 5 bases clipped from V and 9 bases from J, the junction kept 13 bases outside the gene matches. The CDR3 length is 15 residues. Germline V gene sequence: CDR1 SNHLY, CDR2 FYNNEI.

The chain employs TRBV19 and TRBJ2-3; no clear D gene. The CDR3 length is 11 residues. V was clipped by 8 bases and J by 6 bases, with 9 bases between them. Per germline, CDR1 LNHDA and CDR2 SQIVND (reference sequence). The CDR3 DNA reads as TGTGCCAGTGAGATAGCCGATACGCAGTATTTT. It is translated as CASEIADTQYF.

Written as DNA, the CDR3 is TGCGCCAGCAGCCAATACAAGACACAAGTCGGCTATGGCTACACCTTC. The encoded protein is CASSQYKTQVGYGYTF. The chain couples TRBV4-1 to TRBJ1-2; D not certain. Germline assignment: CDR1 MGHRA and CDR2 YSYEKL. The CDR3 covers 16 residues. Trimming left V 2 bases short and J 4 bases short, with 17 bases between.

V usage is TRBV19 and J usage is TRBJ1-1; D is perhaps TRBD1 (5 bases). Germline V gene sequence: CDR1 LNHDA, CDR2 SQIVND (reference sequence). The CDR3 contains 15 residues. Trimming took off 3 bases at V and 3 bases at J, with 14 bases between the two ends. The CDR3 sequence is CASSIYGRVHTEAFF. CDR3 nucleotide sequence: TGTGCCAGTAGTATTTACGGCAGGGTGCACACTGAAGCTTTCTTT.

This chain joins TRBV7-9 and TRBJ1-1; D is possibly TRBD1 (6 bases). The CDR3 totals 13 residues. CDR1 and CDR2 (germline): SEHNR, FQNEAQ (reference sequence). Trimming took 5 bases from V and 5 from J, leaving 12 bases between them. CDR3 residues: CASSTTGWTEAFF. The CDR3 nucleotides are TGTGCCAGCAGCACAACAGGGTGGACTGAAGCTTTCTTT.

The rearrangement joins TRBV23-1 to TRBJ2-5; TRBD1 matches at 9 bases. TRBV23-1 is labeled an ORF, and its function is uncertain. V lost 0 bases to trimming and J lost 4 bases; unmatched junction nucleotides: 12. CDR3 length: 18 residues. DNA of the CDR3: TGCGCCAGCAGTCAATCGATTGGGACAGGGAGGGGTGGAGAGACCCAGTACTTC. Protein sequence: CASSQSIGTGRGGETQYF.

V is TRBV5-6 and J is TRBJ2-2, with 15 bases that match TRBD2. Germline CDR1 reads SGHDT; CDR2 reads YYEEEE. The V and J ends lost 4 bases and 5 bases, in that order; junction bases with no gene match: 6. The CDR3 is 17 amino acids. The CDR3 protein is CASSAGTSGGRTGELFF. In DNA, the CDR3 is TGTGCCAGCAGCGCCGGGACTAGCGGGGGGAGGACCGGGGAGCTGTTTTTT.

The CDR3 loop is CATEADSYEQYF. CDR3 nucleotides: TGTGCCACAGAGGCCGACTCCTACGAGCAGTACTTC. The V and J genes are TRBV28 and TRBJ2-7, with D hard to call. V lost 10 bases and J lost 0, with 10 bases in between. This CDR3 contains 12 residues. Per the germline V gene, CDR1 is MDHEN and CDR2 is SYDVKM.

The chain combines TRBV4-3 with TRBJ2-1; 8 nucleotides line up with TRBD2. Germline V lookup: CDR1 LGHNA, CDR2 YSLEER. V was pared by 0 bases and J by 4 bases, with 5 bases of the junction left unmatched. The CDR3 runs 16 residues. CDR3 protein: CASSQDPSGPYNEQFF. CDR3 bases: TGCGCCAGCAGCCAAGATCCTAGCGGGCCGTACAATGAGCAGTTCTTC.